Listed here are 17 T cell receptor beta chains from one sample, sequenced in a study of OX40 agonist ivuxolimab in advanced cancers. Sequenced by immunoSEQ multiplex PCR; TCRdb stores in-frame clones only, minus some. The sample has 90,000 to 100,000 clones, roughly 89% seen once. The material was CD4+ or CD8+ T cells sorted from blood, obtained in a trial of the OX40 agonist ivuxolimab. The receptors were gathered from an adult with an advanced solid tumor such as melanoma, head and neck, liver or kidney cancer.

The chain couples TRBV4-2 to TRBJ1-5; 7 nucleotides agree with TRBD1. CDR1 is LGHNA and CDR2 is YNFKEQ in the germline V gene. V trimming: 1 base; J trimming: 7 bases; junction bases outside the gene matches: 7. The CDR3 spans 15 residues. The CDR3 loop is CASSQGQGSWQPQHF. For the CDR3, the DNA is TGTGCCAGCAGCCAAGGACAGGGCTCATGGCAGCCCCAGCATTTT.

The rearrangement joins TRBV5-1 to TRBJ1-4; tentative D call: TRBD1 (5 bases). The CDR3 has 16 amino acids. Germline assignment: CDR1 SGHRS and CDR2 YFSETQ. The V end was cut by 0 bases, the J end by 4 bases, with 13 bases between. The CDR3 loop is CASSLGTGLDNEKLFF. CDR3 DNA: TGCGCCAGCAGCTTGGGTACGGGGCTCGATAATGAAAAACTGTTTTTT.

The chain employs TRBV4-2 and TRBJ1-3; D is undetermined. V was pared by 0 bases and J by 0 bases, with 12 bases between. Germline CDR1 reads LGHNA; CDR2 reads YNFKEQ. This CDR3 is built from 17 residues. CDR3 nucleotide sequence: TGTGCCAGCAGCCAAGAACTGGGGTTGTTCTCTGGAAACACCATATATTTT. Its protein is CASSQELGLFSGNTIYF.

The chain is built from TRBV19 and TRBJ2-6; no firm D call. From germline, CDR1 is LNHDA and CDR2 SQIVND (reference sequence). This CDR3 spans 13 amino acids. The V end was cut by 8 bases, the J end by 1 base, with 6 bases between. In DNA form, the CDR3 reads TGTGCCAGTCTAACGTCTGGGGCCAACGTCCTGACTTTC. This translates into CASLTSGANVLTF.

The chain couples TRBV19 to TRBJ1-1; D is uncertain. Germline values: CDR1 LNHDA, CDR2 SQIVND (reference sequence). The CDR3 runs to 11 residues. The V and J ends lost 7 bases and 0 bases respectively, with 3 bases between them. CDR3 residues: CASKMNTEAFF. In nucleotides, the CDR3 is TGTGCCAGTAAGATGAACACTGAAGCTTTCTTT.

This clone was seen a handful of times. The chain employs TRBV7-9 and TRBJ1-2; D is ambiguous. V shed 0 bases and J shed 2 bases, with 7 bases lying between them. The CDR3 runs to 14 residues. Germline assignment: CDR1 SEHNR and CDR2 FQNEAQ (reference sequence). This CDR3 is CASSLARENYGYTF. As DNA, the CDR3 is TGTGCCAGCAGCTTAGCGAGGGAAAACTATGGCTACACCTTC.

The V and J genes are TRBV28 and TRBJ1-1; 8 nucleotides match TRBD1. This CDR3 spans 14 amino acids. Germline trimming cut 3 bases from V and 3 bases from J; bases unmatched to any gene: 3. CDR1 is MDHEN, CDR2 SYDVKM, per germline. Here the CDR3 DNA reads TGTGCCAGCAGTTTGTCGACAGGGGACACTGAAGCTTTCTTT. It yields the protein CASSLSTGDTEAFF.

V usage is TRBV9 and J usage is TRBJ1-4; D not certain. V dropped 3 bases and J dropped 1 base, with 28 bases sitting between them. CDR1 is SGDLS, CDR2 YYNGEE, per germline. The CDR3 has 21 residues. Here the CDR3 DNA reads TGTGCCAGCAGCGGTAGTACCACTTACAACAGTGTGTCCGGAACTAATGAAAAACTGTTTTTT. Translated, it gives CASSGSTTYNSVSGTNEKLFF.

This chain joins TRBV7-2 and TRBJ1-2; D possibly corresponds to TRBD1 (5 bases). Germline V lookup: CDR1 SGHTA, CDR2 FQGNSA. The CDR3 covers 13 residues. Trimming left V 5 bases short and J 4 bases short, with 11 bases between. CDR3 protein: CASSRGGGYGYTF. CDR3 DNA sequence: TGTGCCAGCAGCCGGGGGGGAGGCTATGGCTACACCTTC.

This clone is a singleton in its sample. The gene calls are TRBV5-1 and TRBJ1-3; 9 bases are a match to TRBD1. Trimming cost V 4 bases and J 0 bases; bases outside gene matches: 5. The germline gives CDR1 SGHRS, CDR2 YFSETQ. This CDR3 contains 16 residues. CDR3 nucleotide sequence: TGCGCCAGCAGCGGACAACAGGGGGCCTCTGGAAACACCATATATTTT. It yields the protein CASSGQQGASGNTIYF.

The chain has TRBV4-1 and TRBJ2-7; perhaps D is TRBD1 or TRBD2 (5 bases each). Trimming removed 4 bases at V and 2 bases at J, with 15 bases between. The germline gives CDR1 MGHRA, CDR2 YSYEKL. The CDR3 spans 15 residues. The CDR3 nucleotides read TGCGCCAGCAGCCCTGGACAAGAGGGTCCCTACGAGCAGTACTTC. Translating gives CASSPGQEGPYEQYF.

CDR3 in DNA: TGTGCCAGCAGCACGACTAGCTACAATGAGCAGTTCTTC. Its translation: CASSTTSYNEQFF. The chain combines TRBV7-3 with TRBJ2-1; D is possibly TRBD2 (6 bases). Germline-derived CDR1 and CDR2 are SGHTA and FQGTGA. The V gene lost 5 bases and the J gene lost 3 bases, with 8 bases spanning the gap. The CDR3 runs 13 residues.

The chain couples TRBV9 to TRBJ1-3, with D possibly matching TRBD1 (6 bases). Germline CDR1 reads SGDLS; CDR2 reads YYNGEE. The CDR3 consists of 15 residues. Trimming removed 2 bases from V and 2 bases from J, with 11 bases in between. This CDR3 reads CASSVTQGAGNTIYF. CDR3 DNA: TGTGCCAGCAGCGTCACACAGGGAGCTGGAAACACCATATATTTT.

The CDR3 DNA is TGTGCCAGCAGCTTATTGCGAGACCAAGAGACCCAGTACTTC. Translating it yields CASSLLRDQETQYF. The chain recombines TRBV7-2 with TRBJ2-5; D gene ambiguous. Germline assignment: CDR1 SGHTA and CDR2 FQGNSA. The germline V and J ends were trimmed by 2 bases and 0 bases, with 7 bases remaining between them. CDR3 size: 14 residues.

This rearrangement joins TRBV5-1 to TRBJ2-5; D gene ambiguous. The DNA end is a closer match to TRBJ2-7, so the J assignment may be wrong. CDR1 is SGHRS, CDR2 YFSETQ, per germline. This CDR3 is 11 amino acids long. The CDR3 protein is CASSQSYEQYF. The CDR3 DNA sequence: TGCGCCAGCAGCCAATCCTACGAGCAGTACTTC.

The CDR3 sequence is CASSSRDLETQYF. Here the CDR3 DNA reads TGTGCCAGCAGCTCTAGGGACTTAGAGACCCAGTACTTC. The rearrangement links TRBV7-3 to TRBJ2-5, with a possible D match to TRBD2 (6 bases). Trimming removed 4 bases from V and 4 bases from J, with 10 bases in between. CDR1 is SGHTA, CDR2 FQGTGA, per germline. The CDR3 length is 13 residues.

The rearrangement links TRBV19 to TRBJ2-7; 7 nucleotides line up with TRBD2. CDR1 is LNHDA, CDR2 SQIVND, per germline (reference sequence). Trimming removed 3 bases from V and 0 bases from J; junction bases left unmatched: 5. CDR3 length equals 15 residues. CDR3 sequence: CASSIGGDSSYEQYF. CDR3 sequence (DNA): TGTGCCAGTAGTATTGGGGGGGATTCCTCCTACGAGCAGTACTTC.